This TCR beta chain was identified in a study of technical replicates of blood from a handful of donors. Germline assignment: CDR1 SGHDT and CDR2 YYEEEE. The CDR3 spans 17 residues. V lost 1 base and J 2 bases, leaving 16 bases between the germline ends. The assay was immunoSEQ multiplex PCR, and TCRdb's table has in-frame clones only and misses some. This sample has around 60,000 clones, with over 90% found just once. The chain has TRBV5-6 and TRBJ2-1; a weak D match, TRBD1 (6 bases). The source of this sequence is a human donor in good health. Some clones in this sample may be carry-over from other donors' samples. Sequenced input: PBMCs. CDR3 DNA: TGTGCCAGCAGCTTGAGAGGGGGACAAAACCCCTACAATGAGCAGTTCTTC. Protein: CASSLRGGQNPYNEQFF.